This T cell receptor (beta chain) was profiled in a study of CD8 T cells in Susac syndrome. The study's findings and limits: The authors found no clonal expansion in Susac syndrome CD4+ T cell repertoires.

As concerns this clonotype: The target antigen is unknown.

TCR beta was sequenced from blood CD8+ and CD4+ T cells. Negative isolation was applied to CD8+ and CD4+ T cells, and FACS enrichment was applied to TEMRA cells. Germline V lookup: CDR1 SNHLY, CDR2 FYNNEI. With 3 bases clipped from V and 0 bases from J, the junction kept 5 bases outside the gene matches. This CDR3 spans 16 amino acids. The RNA, roughly 0.45 to 1 ug, was put through reverse transcription using random hexamers. MiXCR, applied by TCRdb to the immunoSEQ multiplex PCR reads, yields one record per CDR3 protein. The sample has around 170,000 distinct CDR3 sequences, 94% seen once. Sequencing was carried out using CD4+ T cells from PBMCs. The J gene is TRBJ2-1, the V gene TRBV2, with TRBD2 matching over 7 bases. This receptor was identified in a human donor with Susac syndrome. DNA of the CDR3: TGTGCCAGCAGTGATCTAGCGGAAAGCTCCTACAATGAGCAGTTCTTC. It specifies CASSDLAESSYNEQFF.